These 21 T cell receptor beta chains originate from one sample sequenced in a study of blood T cell repertoires in COVID-19. The protocol was immunoSEQ multiplex PCR, while the TCRdb copy is restricted to in-frame clones and leaves out a portion. The sample has 80,000 to 100,000 clones; roughly 96% are singletons. Sequencing was done on a sample of peripheral blood. The source is a human donor with active COVID-19. The donor label of this sample is uncertain.

The chain has TRBV12-3 or TRBV12-4 and TRBJ1-2; no reliable D call. The V and J ends lost 5 bases and 2 bases respectively, with 6 bases between them. The CDR3 runs 12 residues. In nucleotides, the CDR3 is TGTGCCAGCAGTCCCCAAAACTATGGCTACACCTTC. Amino acid sequence: CASSPQNYGYTF.

The V gene is TRBV27, the J gene TRBJ2-1; 9 bases line up with TRBD1. CDR3 length: 14 amino acids. Germline lookup yields CDR1 MNHEY and CDR2 SMNVEV (reference sequence). V dropped 2 bases and J dropped 7; count of bases not matched to a gene: 3. The chain's CDR3 is CASSLDRGSNEQFF. CDR3 sequence (DNA): TGTGCCAGCAGTTTAGACAGGGGGAGTAATGAGCAGTTCTTC.

The genes are TRBV6-2 or TRBV6-3 and TRBJ2-7; the match to TRBD2 covers 8 bases. The ends lost 2 bases at V and 0 bases at J; junction bases unmatched: 6. Per germline, CDR1 MNHEY and CDR2 SVGEGT. The CDR3 runs 16 residues. The CDR3 loop is CASSYPPGGSSYEQYF. In nucleotides, the CDR3 is TGTGCCAGCAGTTACCCCCCGGGGGGGAGCTCCTACGAGCAGTACTTC.

The V call is TRBV7-9, the J call TRBJ1-4; D is uncertain. CDR3 size: 14 residues. Trimming took off 5 bases at V and 8 bases at J, with 15 bases between the two ends. Per germline, CDR1 SEHNR and CDR2 FQNEAQ (reference sequence). The CDR3 here is CASSRLRAQEKLFF. Written as DNA, the CDR3 is TGTGCCAGCAGCCGATTACGAGCCCAAGAAAAACTGTTTTTT.

The J gene is TRBJ2-1, the V gene TRBV27, with unresolved D. CDR1 is MNHEY, CDR2 SMNVEV, per germline (reference sequence). V dropped 8 bases and J dropped 1 base, with 12 bases sitting between them. CDR3 length equals 14 residues. The CDR3 loop is CASSDIESYNEQFF. The CDR3 nucleotides are TGTGCCAGCTCCGACATAGAGTCCTACAATGAGCAGTTCTTC.

The V call is TRBV27, the J call TRBJ2-5, with 9 nucleotides matching TRBD1. CDR1 is MNHEY, CDR2 SMNVEV, per germline (reference sequence). V dropped 5 bases and J dropped 3; count of bases not matched to a gene: 7. The CDR3 loop spans 15 amino acids. In DNA form, the CDR3 reads TGTGCCAGCAGTCTTACAGGGGGCTTGGAAGAGACCCAGTACTTC. It translates to CASSLTGGLEETQYF.

The rearrangement uses TRBV7-2 and TRBJ2-7; D call uncertain. The CDR3 is 11 residues long. V lost 5 bases, J lost 6 bases, and 8 bases lay in between. The V gene's germline CDR1 is SGHTA and CDR2 FQGNSA. The CDR3 DNA reads as TGTGCCAGCAGCCAGCGAAGCGAGCAGTACTTC. This sequence encodes CASSQRSEQYF. Full variable domain (missing parts from reference TRBV7-2 and TRBJ2-7): GAGVSQSPSNKVTEKGKDVELRCDPISGHTALYWYRQSLGQGLEFLIYFQGNSAPDKSGLPSDRFSAERTGGSVSTLTIQRTQQEDSAVYLCASSQRSEQYFGPGTRLTVT.

The chain recombines TRBV3-1 (or the pseudogene TRBV3-2) with TRBJ2-5; D perhaps matches TRBD2 (5 bases). The CDR3 extends over 15 amino acids. Trimming left V 7 bases short and J 2 bases short, with 17 bases between. CDR1 LGHDT and CDR2 YNNKEL come from the germline V gene (reference sequence). The CDR3 sequence: CASTSRENLQETQYF. As DNA, the CDR3 is TGTGCCAGCACCAGCCGGGAAAACCTACAAGAGACCCAGTACTTC.

The chain combines TRBV27 with TRBJ2-2; TRBD1 matches at 8 bases. After removal of 7 bases from V and 1 base from J, the junction contained 8 bases not matched to a gene. The CDR3 covers 16 residues. Germline lookup yields CDR1 MNHEY and CDR2 SMNVEV (reference sequence). CDR3: CASTLGTGLNTGELFF. In DNA, the CDR3 is TGTGCCAGCACCCTCGGGACAGGATTGAACACCGGGGAGCTGTTTTTT.

The CDR3 loop reads CASSTYRGTGKETQYF. CDR3 bases: TGTGCCAGCAGCACCTATAGGGGGACAGGGAAAGAGACCCAGTACTTC. The chain couples TRBV7-9 to TRBJ2-5; 9 nucleotides align to TRBD1. Germline V gene lookup returns CDR1 SEHNR and CDR2 FQNEAQ (reference sequence). The CDR3 loop spans 16 amino acids. Trimming cost V 5 bases and J 3 bases; bases outside gene matches: 10.

The chain links TRBV2 to TRBJ2-5; TRBD2 matches at 7 bases. The ends lost 5 bases at V and 5 bases at J; junction bases unmatched: 8. Germline V lookup: CDR1 SNHLY, CDR2 FYNNEI. The CDR3 spans 14 residues. The CDR3 bases are TGTGCCAGCAGTACCGAGGGGCGGGGGGAGACCCAGTACTTC. Residues: CASSTEGRGETQYF.

The chain joins TRBV20-1 to TRBJ1-3; no clear D gene. V lost 3 bases to trimming and J lost 4 bases, with 13 bases between them. Per germline, CDR1 DFQATT and CDR2 SNEGSKA (reference sequence). The CDR3 runs 14 residues. The CDR3 coding sequence is TGCAGTGCTAGTAACAGAGCCGAAGGAAACACCATATATTTT. Its protein is CSASNRAEGNTIYF.

The chain employs TRBV28 and TRBJ1-4; TRBD1 might be the D (5 bases). From germline, CDR1 is MDHEN and CDR2 SYDVKM. The CDR3 loop spans 19 amino acids. V shed 5 bases and J shed 3 bases, with 25 bases lying between them. CDR3 in amino acids: CASSLPFLGSDSANEKLFF. The CDR3 coding sequence is TGTGCCAGCAGTCTACCGTTTCTTGGATCAGACAGCGCTAATGAAAAACTGTTTTTT.

The J gene is TRBJ1-2, the V gene TRBV3-1 (or the pseudogene TRBV3-2); 8 bases fit TRBD1. The CDR3 extends over 16 amino acids. Germline values: CDR1 LGHDT, CDR2 YNNKEL (reference sequence). V shed 2 bases, J shed 8 bases, and the junction held 13 bases outside the gene matches. CDR3 residues: CASSQTAGQGTRGYTF. The CDR3 nucleotides read TGTGCCAGCAGCCAAACCGCCGGACAGGGAACTCGAGGCTACACCTTC.

V and J are TRBV28 and TRBJ1-5, with D maybe TRBD1 (5 bases). CDR1 is MDHEN and CDR2 is SYDVKM in the germline V gene. The V gene lost 10 bases and the J gene lost 9 bases, with 13 bases spanning the gap. This CDR3 is 11 amino acids long. CDR3: CAIAGLGPQHF. For the CDR3, the DNA is TGTGCCATCGCAGGGCTTGGGCCCCAGCATTTT.

The V and J genes are TRBV7-2 and TRBJ1-6; no firm D call. Trimming shortened V by 4 bases and J by 0 bases, and 7 bases separated the two germline ends. The germline V gene encodes CDR1 SGHTA and CDR2 FQGNSA. The CDR3 contains 15 residues. The CDR3 loop reads CASSYVSSYNSPLHF. DNA for the CDR3: TGTGCCAGCAGCTATGTGAGCTCCTATAATTCACCCCTCCACTTT.

The chain uses TRBV11-3 and TRBJ2-6; D is perhaps TRBD2 (5 bases). The germline V gene has CDR1 SGHNT and CDR2 YENEEA. V was shortened by 3 bases and J by 2 bases, with 17 bases between the two germline ends. This CDR3 has 18 amino acids. Here the CDR3 reads CASSLLGAGGTGANVLTF. CDR3 coding DNA: TGTGCCAGCAGCTTGTTGGGTGCAGGAGGAACTGGGGCCAACGTCCTGACTTTC.

The gene calls are TRBV24-1 and TRBJ1-2; tentative D call: TRBD1 (6 bases). This CDR3 is 14 amino acids long. V was pared by 7 bases and J by 1 base, with 12 bases between. CDR1 KGHDR and CDR2 SFDVKD come from the germline V gene. Here the CDR3 DNA reads TGTGCCACCAGCGAGGACAGCCGTAACTATGGCTACACCTTC. Translated, it gives CATSEDSRNYGYTF.

The chain combines TRBV3-1 (or the pseudogene TRBV3-2) with TRBJ1-6; D is perhaps TRBD1 (6 bases). The CDR3 is made up of 14 amino acids. The V gene's germline CDR1 is LGHDT and CDR2 YNNKEL (reference sequence). V gave up 3 bases and J gave up 7 bases, with 10 bases separating them. CDR3 DNA sequence: TGTGCCAGCAGCCATGGACAGTCCAATTCACCCCTCCACTTT. Protein product: CASSHGQSNSPLHF.

The CDR3 nucleotides read TGCGCCAGCAGCCTCACCCCTAGCGGGCGTACCTACGAGCAGTACTTC. The encoded protein is CASSLTPSGRTYEQYF. The chain recombines TRBV5-1 with TRBJ2-7; 8 nucleotides line up with TRBD2. Trimming removed 4 bases from V and 2 bases from J; junction bases left unmatched: 11. From germline, CDR1 is SGHRS and CDR2 YFSETQ. The length of the CDR3 is 16 residues.

This chain uses TRBV5-1 with TRBJ2-5; D perhaps matches TRBD2 (6 bases). V was trimmed by 3 bases and J by 5 bases, leaving 17 bases between them. CDR1 is SGHRS and CDR2 is YFSETQ in the germline V gene. The CDR3 length is 15 residues. The CDR3 nucleotides read TGCGCCAGCAGCTCCCGCGCCGGGGGTATGGAGACCCAGTACTTC. Translation: CASSSRAGGMETQYF.